The rows below give T cell receptor beta chains drawn from one sample of a study of T cells expressing NK-cell markers. No DNA is given; TCRdb re-called the 5' RACE reads and lists each CDR3 protein once. The sample has about 30,000 distinct CDR3 sequences. Material for sequencing was blood T cells: a sorted CD56 or NKG2C T cell subset, CD4+ or CD8+ T cells, or bulk PBMC T cells (not recorded which). These receptors were collected from a woman aged 18 to 75 in good health. Each CDR3 is given with its conserved first and last residue. A clone size is listed for some rows: how often the clone was seen (once, few, many), or a class if it is expanded.

TRBV7-8,medium-sized,TRBJ2-3,CASSPQGGGADTQYF
TRBV7-9,NA,TRBJ2-5,CASSPLGGGALETQYF
TRBV2,NA,TRBJ2-1,CASSIDRDNEQFF
TRBV27,NA,TRBJ2-1,CASSLFGPWESNEQFF
TRBV6-1,NA,TRBJ2-6,CASRERGRSEGANVLTF
TRBV5-3,NA,TRBJ2-1,CARSLRACGGQEQFF
TRBV7-8,NA,TRBJ2-1,CASSFLAGGPPNEQFF
TRBV12-3/TRBV12-4,NA,TRBJ1-3,CASRGQGAVGNTIYF
TRBV12-3/TRBV12-4,NA,TRBJ1-1,CASSGWRGAPFF
TRBV7-8,NA,TRBJ2-5,CASSRQDRGLGETQYF